Below are 13 T cell receptor beta chains sequenced from a single sample in a study of blood T cell repertoires in COVID-19. The assay was immunoSEQ multiplex PCR, and TCRdb's table has in-frame clones only and misses some. The sample carries 85,000 or so clones, nearly 95% recorded once. Sample: peripheral blood. All receptors come from a human donor with active COVID-19. The donor label of this sample is uncertain.

A single count supports this clone. This sequence joins TRBV6-5 and TRBJ2-3; 7 bases match TRBD1. The germline CDR1 and CDR2 sequences are MNHEY and SVGAGI. CDR3 length equals 14 residues. V lost 6 bases, J lost 2 bases, and 5 bases stayed unmatched. CDR3 in DNA: TGTGCCAGCAGCCAAGACAGGGCCACAGATACGCAGTATTTT. This codes for CASSQDRATDTQYF.

The chain couples TRBV25-1 to TRBJ2-1; D is perhaps TRBD2 (6 bases). The germline CDR1 and CDR2 sequences are MGHDK and SYGVNS. The CDR3 covers 14 residues. Trimming pared 8 bases from V and 0 bases from J, leaving 11 bases between. DNA for the CDR3: TGTGCCAGCGGATTACTAGCCTCCTACAATGAGCAGTTCTTC. Translation gives CASGLLASYNEQFF.

V gene TRBV10-3 combines with J gene TRBJ1-1, with TRBD1 identical over 10 bases. CDR1 and CDR2 (germline): ENHRY, SYGVKD. The CDR3 length is 14 residues. J gave up 0 bases and V 6 bases, and 1 base lay outside the gene matches. CDR3: CAISGQGVNTEAFF. The CDR3 DNA is TGTGCCATCAGCGGACAGGGGGTGAACACTGAAGCTTTCTTT.

The chain carries TRBV6-2 or TRBV6-3 and TRBJ2-7; 8 bases line up with TRBD2. This CDR3 comprises 16 residues. The germline CDR1 and CDR2 sequences are MNHEY and SVGEGT. The trim removed 4 bases at V and 3 bases at J, leaving 11 bases unmatched. The DNA for the CDR3 is TGTGCCAGCAGTTCCCCTAAAGCGGGAGTAGGCTACGAGCAGTACTTC. It is translated as CASSSPKAGVGYEQYF.

The rearrangement uses TRBV11-2 and TRBJ2-5; D is unclear. CDR3 size: 16 residues. Germline CDR1 and CDR2: SGHAT and FQNNGV. V was clipped by 3 bases and J by 4 bases, with 18 bases between them. CDR3 sequence reads: CASSFGRLEIGETQYF. The CDR3 coding sequence is TGTGCCAGCAGCTTTGGCCGGTTGGAGATTGGAGAGACCCAGTACTTC.

The table lists this clone with a count of one. The chain joins TRBV18 to TRBJ2-1; tentatively, D is TRBD2 (5 bases). V lost 2 bases and J lost 8, with 22 bases in between. Germline CDR1 reads KGHSH; CDR2 reads LQKENI. The CDR3 totals 17 residues. CDR3 DNA: TGTGCCAGCTCACCAACGGACGCGCGCGACTATGCCCATGAGCAGTTCTTC. Translated, it gives CASSPTDARDYAHEQFF.

This clone was counted once. CDR3 DNA: TGTGCCAGCAGCTTCTGGACAGGTGGTGACCAAGAGACCCAGTACTTC. It translates to CASSFWTGGDQETQYF. The chain carries TRBV5-8 and TRBJ2-5; TRBD1 matches at 7 bases. CDR3 size: 16 residues. J gave up 0 bases and V 2 bases, and 7 bases lay outside the gene matches. Germline V gene data show CDR1 as SGHTS and CDR2 as YDEGEE.

The chain couples TRBV27 to TRBJ1-5; 10 nucleotides line up with TRBD1. Germline CDR1 MNHEY, CDR2 SMNVEV (reference sequence). The CDR3 is 15 residues long. Trimming at V came to 3 bases and at J to 6 bases, leaving 5 bases not matched to a gene. Written as DNA, the CDR3 is TGTGCCAGCAGTTTGACAGGGGGCGGAAGTCAGCCCCAGCATTTT. Protein: CASSLTGGGSQPQHF.

J is TRBJ2-7 and V is TRBV4-1; TRBD1 matches at 7 bases. CDR1 is MGHRA and CDR2 is YSYEKL in the germline V gene. Germline trimming cut 6 bases from V and 2 bases from J; bases unmatched to any gene: 10. The CDR3 contains 15 residues. In DNA, the CDR3 is TGCGCCAGCAGTCTCGGGACAGTGCATACCTACGAGCAGTACTTC. It translates to CASSLGTVHTYEQYF.

The V gene is TRBV6-5, the J gene TRBJ2-3; D is unclear. Deletions cut 6 bases from V and 1 base from J, with 8 bases between. Looked up from germline, CDR1 is MNHEY and CDR2 is SVGAGI. CDR3 length: 13 residues. The CDR3 here is CASRYRGTDTQYF. CDR3 DNA sequence: TGTGCCAGCAGGTATCGGGGCACAGATACGCAGTATTTT.

The chain employs TRBV4-3 and TRBJ2-2; 7 positions agree with TRBD1. J gave up 3 bases and V 1 base, and 8 bases lay outside the gene matches. The CDR3 consists of 17 residues. Germline CDR1 reads LGHNA; CDR2 reads YSLEER. CDR3 amino acids: CASSQAQQGFYTGELFF. CDR3 nucleotides: TGCGCCAGCAGCCAAGCCCAACAGGGGTTCTACACCGGGGAGCTGTTTTTT.

The chain links TRBV3-1 (or the pseudogene TRBV3-2) to TRBJ2-5, with D possibly matching TRBD2 (6 bases). CDR3 size: 16 residues. Germline-derived CDR1 and CDR2 are LGHDT and YNNKEL (reference sequence). V lost 4 bases and J 2 bases, leaving 17 bases between the germline ends. Here the CDR3 reads CASSRKALARQETQYF. Written as DNA, the CDR3 is TGTGCCAGCAGCCGTAAAGCCCTAGCGCGACAAGAGACCCAGTACTTC.

The chain carries TRBV4-1 and TRBJ1-5; 8 bases map to TRBD1. The germline V gene has CDR1 MGHRA and CDR2 YSYEKL. J lost 0 bases, V lost 3 bases, and 1 base had no gene match. The length of the CDR3 is 15 residues. The CDR3 reads CASSQDRDSNQPQHF. DNA of the CDR3: TGCGCCAGCAGCCAGGACAGGGATAGCAATCAGCCCCAGCATTTT.